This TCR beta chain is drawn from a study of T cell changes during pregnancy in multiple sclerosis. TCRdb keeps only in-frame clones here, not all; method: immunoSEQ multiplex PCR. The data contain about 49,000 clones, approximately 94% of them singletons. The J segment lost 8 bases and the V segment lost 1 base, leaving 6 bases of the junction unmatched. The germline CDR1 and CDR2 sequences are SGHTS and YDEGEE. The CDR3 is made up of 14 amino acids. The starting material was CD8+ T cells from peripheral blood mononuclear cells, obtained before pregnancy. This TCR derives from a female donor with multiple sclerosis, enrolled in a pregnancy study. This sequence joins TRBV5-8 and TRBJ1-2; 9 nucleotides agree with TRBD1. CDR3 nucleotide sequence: TGTGCCAGCAGCTTGAGGACAGGGGCCGGGGGCTACACCTTC. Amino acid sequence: CASSLRTGAGGYTF.